The source of this T cell receptor beta chain is a study of T cells after yellow fever vaccination. Study-wide context: Fractions of limited cellularity were prepared by means of SMART-Seq v4 Ultra Low Input.

TCRdb reprocessed the 5' RACE reads with MiXCR, giving one entry per CDR3 protein. The sample shows 620,000 or so distinct CDR3 sequences, about 12% of them seen only once. Study outcomes and limitations: Researchers report a weaker secondary response that nonetheless peaked faster, day 5 versus 15. Clones that expanded after primary vaccination mostly reappeared after the booster (just under 98% CD4, roughly 90% CD8). A small share of clonotypes appeared in both CD4 and CD8 compartments.

In its sample, this clonotype was seen a few times. What it recognizes is unknown. CDR3 length: 14 residues. V was cut by 0 bases and J by 2 bases, with 11 bases left in between. Germline lookup yields CDR1 GTSNPN and CDR2 SVGIG (reference sequence). Sample: PBMCs, taken on the day of the yellow fever booster vaccination. The sequence came from a man between 25 and 39 years old who received the YFV17D yellow fever vaccine. The chain uses TRBV30 and TRBJ2-7, with a tentative D call TRBD1 (6 bases). The CDR3 region has the DNA TGTGCCTGGAGTGTACAAGGGGGAGCCTACGAGCAGTACTTC. This codes for CAWSVQGGAYEQYF.